Shown below are 27 T cell receptor beta chains from a single sample sequenced in a study of T-cell reconstitution after alpha-beta-depleted transplantation in children. Preparation of the TCRbeta library used unique molecular identifiers. Each CDR3 protein is one row after TCRdb ran MiXCR on the PCR reads. The sample holds 360,000 or so distinct CDR3 sequences, around 21% seen once. The input for sequencing was PBMCs from the stem cell graft donor, taken from the stem cell graft. These receptors all come from a human donor who donated a stem cell graft to a child with acute myeloid leukemia.

This clonotype was seen repeatedly, ten times or more. This chain links TRBV27 with TRBJ2-7; the match to TRBD2 covers 12 bases. Germline V gene lookup returns CDR1 MNHEY and CDR2 SMNVEV (reference sequence). Trimming cost V 7 bases and J 4 bases; bases outside gene matches: 5. This CDR3 is 14 amino acids long. The CDR3 DNA reads as TGTGCCAGCAAGAGGACTAGCGGGAATTACGAGCAGTACTTC. Its protein is CASKRTSGNYEQYF.

This clonotype occurred a few times. The rearrangement links TRBV30 to TRBJ1-1, with D hard to call. The CDR3 consists of 13 residues. In germline, CDR1 is GTSNPN, CDR2 SVGIG (reference sequence). V was shortened by 7 bases and J by 0 bases, with 12 bases between the two germline ends. The CDR3 protein is CALGGQLNTEAFF. CDR3 DNA: TGTGCCTTAGGAGGGCAGTTGAACACTGAAGCTTTCTTT.

The chain joins TRBV12-3 or TRBV12-4 to TRBJ1-2; no reliable D call. Trimming removed 6 bases at V and 4 bases at J, with 12 bases between. The CDR3 loop spans 13 amino acids. The CDR3 loop is CASRVPGVYGYTF. Here the CDR3 DNA reads TGTGCCAGCAGGGTGCCCGGGGTCTATGGCTACACCTTC.

This clonotype appeared many times. The gene calls are TRBV15 and TRBJ2-7; D call uncertain. Trimming left V 5 bases short and J 5 bases short, with 13 bases between. Germline V lookup: CDR1 LNHNV, CDR2 YYDKDF (reference sequence). This CDR3 has 13 amino acids. CDR3 residues: CATSLSRAHEQYF. The CDR3 nucleotides read TGTGCCACCAGCTTGTCAAGAGCCCACGAGCAGTACTTC.

The rearrangement joins TRBV6-1 to TRBJ2-1; D may be TRBD2 (6 bases). V was trimmed by 6 bases and J by 1 base, leaving 16 bases between them. The germline V gene encodes CDR1 MNHNS and CDR2 SASEGT. This CDR3 is built from 16 residues. Here the CDR3 reads CASRKQTGLSYNEQFF. In nucleotides, the CDR3 is TGTGCCAGCAGAAAACAAACGGGACTGTCCTACAATGAGCAGTTCTTC.

J is TRBJ2-1 and V is TRBV4-3; D might be TRBD1 or TRBD2, each matching 5 bases. Germline-derived CDR1 and CDR2 are LGHNA and YSLEER. The CDR3 sequence is 15 residues long. Trimming removed 4 bases from V and 8 bases from J, with 18 bases in between. CDR3 region: CASSPGAVVIHEQFF. The CDR3 DNA reads TGCGCCAGCAGCCCCGGGGCCGTAGTTATCCATGAGCAGTTCTTC.

The chain joins TRBV4-1 to TRBJ2-5; D is undetermined. This CDR3 contains 14 residues. The germline V gene encodes CDR1 MGHRA and CDR2 YSYEKL. The V end was cut by 0 bases, the J end by 4 bases, with 9 bases between. The CDR3 sequence is CASSQDPGGETQYF. The CDR3 region has the DNA TGCGCCAGCAGCCAAGATCCGGGCGGAGAGACCCAGTACTTC.

The V gene is TRBV28, the J gene TRBJ2-3; 10 bases map to TRBD2. V lost 6 bases to trimming and J lost 2 bases; unmatched junction nucleotides: 11. Germline V gene sequence: CDR1 MDHEN, CDR2 SYDVKM. This CDR3 is built from 17 residues. The CDR3, as DNA: TGTGCCAGCAGAAGTGGACTAGCGGAAATCTTCACAGATACGCAGTATTTT. Translating it yields CASRSGLAEIFTDTQYF.

This clonotype was recorded at least ten times. This chain uses TRBV29-1 with TRBJ2-1; maybe TRBD1 (7 bases). V was trimmed by 3 bases and J by 9 bases, leaving 27 bases between them. Germline V gene sequence: CDR1 SQVTM, CDR2 ANQGSEA. This CDR3 comprises 17 residues. DNA for the CDR3: TGCAGCGTTGACCGCCAGGGGGGCAGGGGGATAACGGGTGAGCAGTTCTTC. Residues: CSVDRQGGRGITGEQFF.

Only a few counts were recorded for this clonotype. The chain is built from TRBV5-1 and TRBJ2-1; TRBD2 is a possible D gene (6 bases). The germline CDR1 and CDR2 sequences are SGHRS and YFSETQ. Trimming removed 2 bases at V and 5 bases at J, with 14 bases between. This CDR3 is 15 amino acids long. DNA for the CDR3: TGCGCCAGCAGCTTTTGGAGCGGGTCCGACAATGAGCAGTTCTTC. Translating it yields CASSFWSGSDNEQFF.

This clonotype appeared a few times. The chain is built from TRBV11-2 and TRBJ2-1; D is ambiguous. CDR1 and CDR2 (germline): SGHAT, FQNNGV. V dropped 0 bases and J dropped 5 bases, with 2 bases sitting between them. This CDR3 spans 12 amino acids. In DNA form, the CDR3 reads TGTGCCAGCAGCTTAGATCACAATGAGCAGTTCTTC. This gives the protein CASSLDHNEQFF.

The V and J genes are TRBV12-3 or TRBV12-4 and TRBJ2-1, with no clear D. Trimming left V 3 bases short and J 1 base short, with 10 bases between. The CDR3 totals 15 residues. CDR3 nucleotide sequence: TGTGCCAGCAGTTTCGGTCCCCCATCCTACAATGAGCAGTTCTTC. Translating gives CASSFGPPSYNEQFF.

V is TRBV10-2 and J is TRBJ2-5, with 7 bases aligning to TRBD2. From germline, CDR1 is WSHSY and CDR2 SAAADI. This CDR3 contains 14 residues. After removal of 2 bases from V and 5 bases from J, the junction contained 5 bases not matched to a gene. CDR3 sequence: CASSEPGRGETQYF. For the CDR3, the DNA is TGCGCCAGCAGTGAGCCAGGGAGGGGTGAGACCCAGTACTTC.

The chain uses TRBV28 and TRBJ1-4, with D maybe TRBD1 (6 bases). In germline, CDR1 is MDHEN, CDR2 SYDVKM. V lost 6 bases and J lost 8, with 16 bases in between. CDR3 size: 14 residues. In DNA form, the CDR3 reads TGTGCCAGCAGCAAAACAGGGAATCGGGAAAAACTGTTTTTT. It yields the protein CASSKTGNREKLFF. The whole variable domain, filled in from reference TRBV28 and TRBJ1-4, reads DVKVTQSSRYLVKRTGEKVFLECVQDMDHENMFWYRQDPGLGLRLIYFSYDVKMKEKGDIPEGYSVSREKKERFSLILESASTNQTSMYLCASSKTGNREKLFFGSGTQLSVL.

This clonotype was detected many times. The chain is built from TRBV20-1 and TRBJ2-1, with D unresolved. The V and J ends lost 0 bases and 6 bases respectively, with 18 bases between them. CDR3 length: 16 amino acids. The germline V gene encodes CDR1 DFQATT and CDR2 SNEGSKA (reference sequence). DNA for the CDR3: TGCAGTGCTAGAGATCGGGTCGTTGATTGGAGCAATGAGCAGTTCTTC. Encoded protein: CSARDRVVDWSNEQFF.

This clonotype was recorded at least ten times. The J gene is TRBJ2-1, the V gene TRBV29-1, with 9 nucleotides matching TRBD2. The germline gives CDR1 SQVTM, CDR2 ANQGSEA. V trimming: 3 bases; J trimming: 7 bases; junction bases outside the gene matches: 7. CDR3 length: 14 residues. The CDR3 loop is CSVEGLAGRNEQFF. The CDR3 DNA is TGCAGCGTTGAGGGGCTAGCGGGAAGGAATGAGCAGTTCTTC.

J is TRBJ2-1 and V is TRBV14, with D perhaps matching TRBD1 or TRBD2 (7 bases each). CDR3 length: 17 amino acids. The V end was cut by 6 bases, the J end by 1 base, with 19 bases between. The germline CDR1 and CDR2 sequences are SGHDN and FVKESK. The DNA of the CDR3 is TGTGCCAGCAGGGGCAAGTCAGGGGGGGCGTCCTACAATGAGCAGTTCTTC. Its protein product is CASRGKSGGASYNEQFF. Looking up the rest from reference TRBV14 and TRBJ2-1 gives the full variable domain: EAGVTQFPSHSVIEKGQTVTLRCDPISGHDNLYWYRRVMGKEIKFLLHFVKESKQDESGMPNNRFLAERTGGTYSTLKVQPAELEDSGVYFCASRGKSGGASYNEQFFGPGTRLTVL.

This chain links TRBV4-1 with TRBJ2-1, with 10 bases that match TRBD2. Unmatched junction bases numbered 11, after V lost 0 bases and J lost 9 bases. The CDR3 consists of 17 residues. Germline V CDR1 and CDR2: MGHRA, YSYEKL. CDR3 region: CASSQEGTSAPAGEQFF. CDR3 DNA sequence: TGCGCCAGCAGCCAAGAAGGGACTAGCGCCCCAGCGGGTGAGCAGTTCTTC.

The chain recombines TRBV5-1 with TRBJ2-7; D is perhaps TRBD1 (6 bases). Germline-derived CDR1 and CDR2 are SGHRS and YFSETQ. The CDR3 loop spans 13 amino acids. V was cut by 1 base and J by 6 bases, with 11 bases left in between. This chain's CDR3 is CASSLFRGSEQYF. CDR3 sequence (DNA): TGCGCCAGCAGCTTGTTTAGGGGGAGCGAGCAGTACTTC.

This rearrangement joins TRBV10-3 to TRBJ2-7; 10 nucleotides line up with TRBD1. V shed 6 bases and J 6 bases; nucleotides not matched to a gene: 8. This CDR3 has 14 amino acids. Germline V gene data show CDR1 as ENHRY and CDR2 as SYGVKD. Here the CDR3 DNA reads TGTGCCATCAGGACCGGGACAGGGGAAGGCGAGCAGTACTTC. Translating gives CAIRTGTGEGEQYF.

V is TRBV20-1 and J is TRBJ1-4; D perhaps matches TRBD1 (6 bases). Per germline, CDR1 DFQATT and CDR2 SNEGSKA (reference sequence). Trimming removed 0 bases from V and 8 bases from J, with 16 bases in between. This CDR3 is built from 15 residues. CDR3 sequence reads: CSARDYRELDEKLFF. The CDR3 nucleotides are TGCAGTGCTAGAGATTACAGGGAACTTGACGAAAAACTGTTTTTT.

The CDR3 loop reads CSGSHPISGTGYEQYF. The CDR3 DNA is TGCAGTGGCTCCCACCCAATTAGCGGGACGGGTTACGAGCAGTACTTC. This sequence joins TRBV20-1 and TRBJ2-7, with 8 bases aligning to TRBD2. The ends lost 7 bases at V and 4 bases at J; junction bases unmatched: 18. The germline V gene encodes CDR1 DFQATT and CDR2 SNEGSKA (reference sequence). The CDR3 sequence is 16 residues long.

This clonotype was observed at least ten times. This sequence joins TRBV12-3 or TRBV12-4 and TRBJ2-1, with D possibly matching TRBD2 (5 bases). The V end lost 3 bases, the J end lost 3 bases, and 9 bases lay between the germline ends. The CDR3 has 14 residues. CDR3 loop: CASSFAGFYNEQFF. CDR3 nucleotide sequence: TGTGCCAGCAGTTTTGCGGGTTTCTACAATGAGCAGTTCTTC.

The chain couples TRBV4-1 to TRBJ2-7; no reliable D call. Germline CDR1 is MGHRA and CDR2 is YSYEKL. V lost 2 bases and J 3 bases, leaving 8 bases between the germline ends. CDR3 size: 13 residues. DNA for the CDR3: TGCGCCAGCAGCCAAACTCCGGGCTACGAGCAGTACTTC. Translation: CASSQTPGYEQYF.

This chain connects TRBV21-1 to TRBJ2-1. TRBV21-1 is a pseudogene locus. The CDR3 contains 16 residues. For the CDR3, the DNA is TGTGCCAGCAGCAAAGTTTGGGGGAGCTCCTACAATGAGCAGTTCTTC. This sequence encodes CASSKVWGSSYNEQFF.

This clonotype has a handful of counts. This chain joins TRBV7-8 and TRBJ2-2; TRBD2 matches at 7 bases. The germline CDR1 and CDR2 sequences are SGHVS and FQNEAQ. The junction had 7 bases not matched to a gene; V was cut back by 5 bases and J by 4 bases. The CDR3 loop spans 15 amino acids. DNA for the CDR3: TGTGCCAGCAGCACCAAGCGGGAAGGCACCGGGGAGCTGTTTTTT. This codes for CASSTKREGTGELFF.

This clonotype was counted between two and nine times. The chain uses TRBV5-1 and TRBJ2-7; 15 bases align to TRBD2. With 4 bases clipped from V and 3 bases from J, the junction kept 8 bases outside the gene matches. CDR3 length: 17 amino acids. Looked up from germline, CDR1 is SGHRS and CDR2 is YFSETQ. The CDR3 loop reads CASSPGLAGGPSYEQYF. DNA of the CDR3: TGCGCCAGCAGCCCAGGACTAGCGGGAGGGCCGAGCTACGAGCAGTACTTC.